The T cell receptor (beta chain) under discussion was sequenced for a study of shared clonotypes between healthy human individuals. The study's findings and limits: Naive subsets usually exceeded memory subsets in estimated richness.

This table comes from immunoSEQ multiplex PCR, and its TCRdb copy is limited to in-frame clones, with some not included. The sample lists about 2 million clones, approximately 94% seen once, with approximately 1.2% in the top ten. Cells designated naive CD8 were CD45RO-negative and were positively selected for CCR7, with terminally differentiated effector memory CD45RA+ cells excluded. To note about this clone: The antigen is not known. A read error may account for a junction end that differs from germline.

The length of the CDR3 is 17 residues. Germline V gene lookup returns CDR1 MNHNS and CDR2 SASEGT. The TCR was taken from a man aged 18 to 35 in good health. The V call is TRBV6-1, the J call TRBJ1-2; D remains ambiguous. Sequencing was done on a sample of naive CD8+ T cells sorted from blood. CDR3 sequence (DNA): TGTGCCATCAGTGAGCCATCCCTGGCGGGTCTAGACTATGGCTACACCTTC. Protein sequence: CAISEPSLAGLDYGYTF.